The sequence of this T cell receptor (beta chain) was determined in a study of CD8 T cells in ankylosing spondylitis. Trimming shortened V by 6 bases and J by 6 bases, and 15 bases separated the two germline ends. Germline V gene lookup returns CDR1 MGHRA and CDR2 YSYEKL. The length of the CDR3 is 14 residues. TCRdb itself ran the 5' RACE reads through MiXCR, one entry per CDR3 protein. The table has approximately 340,000 distinct CDR3 sequences, approximately 15% seen once. This receptor was taken from a male donor with ankylosing spondylitis or in good health (not recorded which). The sample consisted of blood, either unsorted or a sorted T cell fraction (not recorded which). This chain links TRBV4-1 with TRBJ1-5; D may be TRBD1 (6 bases). The CDR3 is CASSRGAEGQPQHF. The CDR3 region has the DNA TGCGCCAGCAGTCGGGGGGCAGAAGGTCAGCCCCAGCATTTT.